Below, 8 T cell receptor beta chains from the same sample are listed, as sequenced in a study of CD8+CD57+ T cells in acquired aplastic anemia (dated by TCRdb to the late 2010s). Sequencing relied on an Illumina HiSeq 2000. TCR beta VDJ combination and CDR3 sequence profiling used genomic DNA as the template. TCRdb trimmed public reads at Q25 via fastp, called clones via MiXCR and kept in-frame beta chains. All rows with the same CDR3 protein become a single entry with the most common DNA and genes. Within this sample are just over 400,000 distinct CDR3 sequences, with around 72% of them counted one time only. The ten most abundant clones make up 3% to 4.5% of the sample. The sample taken for sequencing was sorted CD4+, CD8+, or CD8+CD57+ T cells (not recorded which) from PBMCs. All receptors derive from a human donor in good health, serving as a control.

The chain links TRBV20-1 to TRBJ2-7, with D maybe TRBD1 (6 bases). This CDR3 region has 15 residues. Germline V gene lookup returns CDR1 DFQATT and CDR2 SNEGSKA (reference sequence). V lost 5 bases and J lost 3, with 20 bases in between. The CDR3 protein is CSAPGTNDYIYEQYF. The CDR3 DNA reads TGCAGTGCTCCAGGGACAAACGACTACATCTACGAGCAGTACTTC.

The chain carries TRBV29-1 and TRBJ2-1; the D is unclear. The J call is in doubt because the DNA end fits TRBJ2-7 better. Germline CDR1 SQVTM, CDR2 ANQGSEA. CDR3 length: 12 amino acids. CDR3 in amino acids: CSVGEICHEQYF. The CDR3 DNA is TGCAGCGTTGGAGAGATCTGTCATGAGCAGTACTTC.

This clonotype was counted ten times or more. The chain employs TRBV20-1 and TRBJ1-1; no definite D call. V dropped 5 bases and J dropped 0 bases, with 10 bases sitting between them. The CDR3 has 13 amino acids. The germline V gene has CDR1 DFQATT and CDR2 SNEGSKA (reference sequence). The CDR3 is CSARPRVNTEAFF. CDR3 nucleotide sequence: TGCAGTGCTCGTCCTCGGGTGAACACTGAAGCTTTCTTT.

As regards this clonotype: A junction boundary mismatches the germline segment, possibly from a read error. The chain carries TRBV7-2 and TRBJ2-7; possible D gene TRBD2, 5 bases. The CDR3 is 14 amino acids. The germline CDR1 and CDR2 sequences are SGHTA and FQGNSA. CDR3 bases: TGTGCCAGCAGCTCGGCTACGAACACCGGGGAGCTGTATTTC. Residues: CASSSATNTGELYF.

This clonotype was seen once. This sequence joins TRBV12-3 or TRBV12-4 and TRBJ2-5; possibly TRBD1 for D (5 bases). The CDR3 totals 12 residues. V lost 3 bases to trimming and J lost 7 bases, with 9 bases between them. CDR3 DNA sequence: TGTGCCAGCAGTTTGCAGGGTGGGACCCAGTACTTC. It is translated as CASSLQGGTQYF.

This clonotype has ten or more counts. J is TRBJ2-3 and V is TRBV19, with D perhaps matching TRBD1 (6 bases). The CDR3 totals 14 residues. Germline V gene lookup returns CDR1 LNHDA and CDR2 SQIVND (reference sequence). V was clipped by 2 bases and J by 3 bases, with 9 bases between them. Here the CDR3 reads CASSIQGRTDTQYF. In DNA, the CDR3 is TGTGCCAGTAGTATACAGGGGAGAACAGATACGCAGTATTTT.

There are many counts of this clonotype. The gene calls are TRBV30 and TRBJ1-1, with TRBD1 as a possible D gene (6 bases). The CDR3 totals 13 residues. V shed 3 bases and J shed 3 bases, with 11 bases lying between them. From germline, CDR1 is GTSNPN and CDR2 SVGIG (reference sequence). The CDR3 is CAWSGQLHTEAFF. The CDR3 DNA sequence: TGTGCCTGGAGCGGACAGCTCCACACTGAAGCTTTCTTT.

This clonotype was counted between two and nine times. The chain carries TRBV10-3 and TRBJ1-2; TRBD1 agrees at 7 bases. There are 14 residues in the CDR3. Trimming cost V 7 bases and J 10 bases; bases outside gene matches: 15. The germline V gene encodes CDR1 ENHRY and CDR2 SYGVKD. For the CDR3, the DNA is TGTGCCATCATTCCCGACGGACAGGAATCGACCTACACCTTC. Translated, it gives CAIIPDGQESTYTF.